Shown below are 28 T cell receptor beta chains from a single sample sequenced in a study of vaccination effects on CD4 cells after COVID-19 (dated by TCRdb to between 2021 and 2022). The library was built by means of the immunoSEQ multiplex PCR assay. Sourced from immuneACCESS, this table was stored by TCRdb with only in-frame sequences that have V and J called. A share of the clones is absent; for the studies checked, an unresolved V gene accounts for under half, and the remainder has no known explanation. Across this sample there are about 45,000 clones, with roughly 80% seen only once. The ten largest clones add up to 25% to 30% of the sample. In the ViraFEST assay, PBMC were stimulated with viral peptide pools, and TCR sequencing was then used to find antigen-specific CD4+ T cell clonotypes based on their expansion. After more than nine days of culture, CD4+ T cells were isolated with the EasySep CD4+ T cell isolation kit. Convalescent patients had PCR-confirmed SARS-CoV-2 infection between March and December 2020, before Alpha, Beta and Delta variants emerged in the United States.

The antigens of these receptors remain unknown. Sequences were derived from CD4+ T cells from PBMCs cultured with a peptide pool, sampled before COVID-19 vaccination. All receptors derive from a human donor who had a prior SARS-CoV-2 infection.

This clone was picked up a small number of times. This sequence joins TRBV6-5 and TRBJ1-5, with D maybe TRBD1 (5 bases). V was cut by 7 bases and J by 1 base, with 11 bases left in between. CDR1 is MNHEY, CDR2 SVGAGI, per germline. The length of the CDR3 is 14 residues. The CDR3 sequence: CASTRQTSNQPQHF. The CDR3 bases are TGTGCCAGCACGAGACAGACAAGCAATCAGCCCCAGCATTTT.

This rearrangement joins TRBV6-5 to TRBJ1-3; TRBD1 is a possible D gene (6 bases). The CDR3 runs to 13 residues. V lost 6 bases to trimming and J lost 2 bases, with 8 bases between them. Germline V gives CDR1 MNHEY, CDR2 SVGAGI. CDR3 amino acids: CASRGGTGNTIYF. The CDR3 bases are TGTGCCAGCAGAGGGGGAACTGGAAACACCATATATTTT.

CDR3 sequence: CASSIEDNSPLHF. DNA of the CDR3: TGTGCCAGTAGTATTGAGGACAATTCACCCCTCCACTTT. J is TRBJ1-6 and V is TRBV19; no firm D call. The CDR3 loop spans 13 amino acids. The germline V and J ends were trimmed by 3 bases and 7 bases, with 7 bases remaining between them. Germline CDR1 LNHDA, CDR2 SQIVND (reference sequence).

The V call is TRBV6-5, the J call TRBJ2-5, with D perhaps TRBD2 (5 bases). CDR3 size: 14 residues. CDR1 and CDR2 (germline): MNHEY, SVGAGI. Between the trimmed V and J ends, which lost 0 bases and 7 bases, there was a span of 12 bases. The CDR3 region is CASSYSIGKRTQYF. CDR3 coding DNA: TGTGCCAGCAGTTACTCGATCGGGAAACGGACCCAGTACTTC.

The chain links TRBV11-2 to TRBJ1-3; D not resolved. Trimming took off 1 base at V and 0 bases at J, with 7 bases between the two ends. Germline values: CDR1 SGHAT, CDR2 FQNNGV. CDR3 length: 15 residues. CDR3 amino acids: CASSLGSPSGNTIYF. The CDR3 DNA sequence: TGTGCCAGCAGCTTAGGCAGTCCCTCTGGAAACACCATATATTTT.

V usage is TRBV2 and J usage is TRBJ1-2; the D is unclear. Trimming pared 2 bases from V and 6 bases from J, leaving 10 bases between. CDR1 is SNHLY, CDR2 FYNNEI, per germline. The CDR3 totals 13 residues. The CDR3 is CASSEWAVDGYTF. In DNA, the CDR3 is TGTGCCAGCAGTGAATGGGCGGTAGATGGCTACACCTTC.

This chain uses TRBV6-6 with TRBJ2-4, with no clear D. Deletions cut 5 bases from V and 2 bases from J, with 31 bases between. The CDR3 loop spans 21 amino acids. The germline V gene has CDR1 MNHNY and CDR2 SVGAGI (reference sequence). Here the CDR3 reads CASSPRHPVPQTFYTKNIQYF. The CDR3 coding sequence is TGTGCCAGCAGTCCACGACACCCGGTGCCACAGACCTTCTATACCAAAAACATTCAGTACTTC.

The chain carries TRBV2 and TRBJ1-3; 7 bases map to TRBD1. Trimming cost V 5 bases and J 0 bases; bases outside gene matches: 7. CDR1 SNHLY and CDR2 FYNNEI come from the germline V gene. The CDR3 is 16 amino acids. CDR3 protein: CASSLIQGISGNTIYF. The CDR3 DNA reads TGTGCCAGCAGTTTAATACAGGGGATCTCTGGAAACACCATATATTTT.

The rearrangement joins TRBV27 to TRBJ2-3, with D maybe TRBD1 (5 bases). The germline CDR1 and CDR2 sequences are MNHEY and SMNVEV (reference sequence). Trimming removed 7 bases from V and 3 bases from J, with 14 bases in between. The CDR3 length is 14 residues. CDR3 region: CASTVPGKTDTQYF. The CDR3 coding sequence is TGTGCCAGCACTGTTCCAGGGAAGACAGATACGCAGTATTTT.

The J gene is TRBJ2-3, the V gene TRBV6-6; 9 nucleotides agree with TRBD2. Germline CDR1 is MNHNY and CDR2 is SVGAGI (reference sequence). This CDR3 is 15 amino acids long. The ends lost 2 bases at V and 5 bases at J; junction bases unmatched: 5. CDR3 in DNA: TGTGCCAGCAGTTACGAGCGGGAGGAGTTAGATACGCAGTATTTT. It is translated as CASSYEREELDTQYF.

The V call is TRBV11-3, the J call TRBJ2-1; D might be TRBD2 (5 bases). V shed 0 bases and J shed 5 bases, with 17 bases lying between them. This CDR3 comprises 17 residues. Germline V gives CDR1 SGHNT, CDR2 YENEEA. The CDR3 sequence: CASSLEIERGFDNEQFF. The CDR3 DNA is TGTGCCAGCAGCTTAGAAATTGAACGGGGATTCGACAATGAGCAGTTCTTC.

The V call is TRBV5-1, the J call TRBJ1-6; D remains unclear. The V end lost 0 bases, the J end lost 10 bases, and 8 bases lay between the germline ends. Germline CDR1 SGHRS, CDR2 YFSETQ. The CDR3 is 13 residues long. The CDR3 spells CASSLGDDSPLHF. CDR3 nucleotide sequence: TGCGCCAGCAGCTTGGGGGATGACTCACCCCTCCACTTT.

The rearrangement joins TRBV18 to TRBJ2-7; no firm D call. V shed 3 bases and J shed 5 bases, with 14 bases lying between them. The CDR3 consists of 14 residues. Germline CDR1 is KGHSH and CDR2 is LQKENI. CDR3: CASSPSQNKNEQYF. The CDR3 region has the DNA TGTGCCAGCTCACCGAGCCAGAATAAGAACGAGCAGTACTTC. The full variable domain, completed using reference TRBV18 and TRBJ2-7, is NAGVMQNPRHLVRRRGQEARLRCSPMKGHSHVYWYRQLPEEGLKFMVYLQKENIIDESGMPKERFSAEFPKEGPSILRIQQVVRGDSAAYFCASSPSQNKNEQYFGPGTRLTVT.

The chain recombines TRBV19 with TRBJ1-1; no definite D call. The germline gives CDR1 LNHDA, CDR2 SQIVND (reference sequence). V shed 0 bases and J shed 4 bases, with 6 bases lying between them. The CDR3 extends over 13 amino acids. CDR3 in amino acids: CASSIETSTEAFF. The CDR3 region has the DNA TGTGCCAGTAGTATAGAGACCAGCACTGAAGCTTTCTTT.

The chain has TRBV18 and TRBJ2-4; the D is unclear. Germline CDR1 reads KGHSH; CDR2 reads LQKENI. This CDR3 has 15 residues. V gave up 2 bases and J gave up 6 bases, with 14 bases separating them. CDR3 sequence: CASSPDAQPSNIQYF. The CDR3 DNA reads as TGTGCCAGCTCACCAGACGCCCAACCCTCAAACATTCAGTACTTC. The variable domain in full, completed from reference TRBV18 and TRBJ2-4, reads NAGVMQNPRHLVRRRGQEARLRCSPMKGHSHVYWYRQLPEEGLKFMVYLQKENIIDESGMPKERFSAEFPKEGPSILRIQQVVRGDSAAYFCASSPDAQPSNIQYFGAGTRLSVL.

The chain is built from TRBV21-1 and TRBJ1-3; TRBD1 is the table's D call, not checked against the DNA. TRBV21-1 is a known pseudogene. CDR3 length: 16 amino acids. The CDR3 reads CASSKEGTGSGNTIYF. Here the CDR3 DNA reads TGTGCCAGCAGCAAAGAAGGGACAGGGTCTGGAAACACCATATATTTT.

This clone was counted between two and nine times. This chain connects TRBV5-8 to TRBJ2-1; 10 bases fit TRBD2. The CDR3 consists of 16 residues. The germline gives CDR1 SGHTS, CDR2 YDEGEE. V trimming: 4 bases; J trimming: 11 bases; junction bases outside the gene matches: 15. The CDR3 DNA follows: TGTGCCAGCAGCCTCGGGACTAGCGCGTTCGGAGGTCAGCAGTTCTTC. It translates to CASSLGTSAFGGQQFF.

The rearrangement links TRBV30 to TRBJ2-6, with 7 bases aligning to TRBD1. Germline CDR1 GTSNPN, CDR2 SVGIG (reference sequence). The CDR3 consists of 15 residues. The J segment lost 4 bases and the V segment lost 2 bases, leaving 5 bases of the junction unmatched. CDR3 sequence: CAWSITGAGANVLTF. Here the CDR3 DNA reads TGTGCCTGGAGTATAACAGGGGCAGGGGCCAACGTCCTGACTTTC.

The rearrangement joins TRBV6-1 to TRBJ1-3; 8 bases match TRBD1. CDR1 and CDR2 from the germline V gene are MNHNS and SASEGT. V trimming: 1 base; J trimming: 7 bases; junction bases outside the gene matches: 3. CDR3 size: 14 residues. CDR3 DNA: TGTGCCAGCAGTGAAGGCTGGACAGGGAACACCATATATTTT. Amino acids: CASSEGWTGNTIYF.

The chain joins TRBV18 to TRBJ1-2; D is possibly TRBD1 (5 bases). The ends were cut back, 3 bases at V and 5 bases at J, with 16 bases in the middle. CDR1 and CDR2 (germline): KGHSH, LQKENI. The CDR3 runs to 15 residues. The CDR3 nucleotides read TGTGCCAGCTCACCTGGTTCAAACCGGGGGTATGGCTACACCTTC. Translated, it gives CASSPGSNRGYGYTF.

This chain joins TRBV5-8 and TRBJ1-1, with TRBD1 identical over 9 bases. Germline loops: CDR1 SGHTS, CDR2 YDEGEE. J lost 1 base, V lost 4 bases, and 8 bases had no gene match. The CDR3 is 16 amino acids. The CDR3 nucleotides read TGTGCCAGCAGCCATTGGACAGGGGATACGAACACTGAAGCTTTCTTT. It specifies CASSHWTGDTNTEAFF.

J is TRBJ2-3 and V is TRBV5-1, with a tentative D call TRBD2 (6 bases). V dropped 1 base and J dropped 2 bases, with 11 bases sitting between them. This CDR3 comprises 15 residues. The germline gives CDR1 SGHRS, CDR2 YFSETQ. The CDR3 protein is CASSLSSVSTDTQYF. The CDR3, as DNA: TGCGCCAGCAGCTTGTCTAGCGTATCCACAGATACGCAGTATTTT.

The chain combines TRBV4-3 with TRBJ1-4; D is ambiguous. From germline, CDR1 is LGHNA and CDR2 YSLEER. V was pared by 1 base and J by 5 bases, with 11 bases between. The length of the CDR3 is 15 residues. The CDR3 DNA reads TGCGCCAGCAGCCAAGGGCGGGAGCGGAATGAAAAACTGTTTTTT. It specifies CASSQGRERNEKLFF.

The chain combines TRBV19 with TRBJ1-2; D is possibly TRBD1 (5 bases). The CDR3 is made up of 13 amino acids. V lost 8 bases and J lost 4, with 14 bases in between. In germline, CDR1 is LNHDA, CDR2 SQIVND (reference sequence). CDR3 sequence reads: CASSAGGLYGYTF. CDR3 bases: TGTGCCAGTTCCGCTGGGGGTCTCTATGGCTACACCTTC. Full variable domain (outside the CDR3, taken from reference TRBV19 and TRBJ1-2): DGGITQSPKYLFRKEGQNVTLSCEQNLNHDAMYWYRQDPGQGLRLIYYSQIVNDFQKGDIAEGYSVSREKKESFPLTVTSAQKNPTAFYLCASSAGGLYGYTFGSGTRLTVV.

A few counts support this clone. The rearrangement joins TRBV1 to TRBJ1-2; the D call TRBD1 from the table was never checked on the DNA. TRBV1 is a pseudogene segment. The CDR3 is 14 amino acids. This CDR3 is CTSSQEAQYIGYTF. The CDR3 nucleotides are TGCACCAGCAGCCAAGAGGCACAGTATATAGGCTACACCTTC.

The sample holds a few counts of this clone. V gene TRBV7-9 combines with J gene TRBJ1-1, with D possibly being TRBD1 (6 bases). Per germline, CDR1 SEHNR and CDR2 FQNEAQ (reference sequence). The V end lost 2 bases, the J end lost 4 bases, and 14 bases lay between the germline ends. The length of the CDR3 is 15 residues. The CDR3 spells CASSLRGGLGTEAFF. The CDR3 DNA reads as TGTGCCAGCAGCTTAAGGGGGGGCCTTGGCACTGAAGCTTTCTTT.

The genes are TRBV7-8 and TRBJ2-2, with 11 bases matching TRBD2. The CDR3 is 17 residues long. The germline V gene encodes CDR1 SGHVS and CDR2 FQNEAQ. V lost 5 bases to trimming and J lost 0 bases; unmatched junction nucleotides: 5. The CDR3, as DNA: TGTGCCAGCAGCCGGGGACTAGCGGAGACGAACACCGGGGAGCTGTTTTTT. Encoded protein: CASSRGLAETNTGELFF.

V is TRBV2 and J is TRBJ1-1, with no clear D. Germline CDR1 SNHLY, CDR2 FYNNEI. V gave up 2 bases and J gave up 11 bases, with 12 bases separating them. The CDR3 sequence is 12 residues long. CDR3 in amino acids: CASSESAGTAFF. The CDR3 DNA reads TGTGCCAGCAGTGAATCGGCAGGTACGGCTTTCTTT.